This entry features one T cell receptor beta chain sequence. These data belong to a study of blood T cell repertoires in COVID-19. At the level of the study: Researchers got acute and convalescent COVID-19 samples from the United States, Italy and Spain. Nucleic acid was either cDNA or gDNA, and it came from T cells, B-cell-depleted T cells, or PBMCs.

During active infection, Seattle patients enrolled and were then monitored through disease. This CDR3 has 16 amino acids. The junction had 11 bases not matched to a gene; V was cut back by 5 bases and J by 4 bases. The germline CDR1 and CDR2 sequences are SGHTA and FQGTGA. Original processing methods: For nucleated cells, counts were estimated from reference gene primer amplification. Using immunoSEQ multiplex PCR, the repertoire was profiled, and TCRdb retains in-frame clones only, with some absent. From that table come the V and J calls and clone size; the DNA was used to work out D and trimming. The data hold a few hundred thousand clones, with nearly 90% observed a single time.

The chain combines TRBV7-3 with TRBJ1-1; 9 nucleotides agree with TRBD1. This clonotype was obtained from a woman aged 60-75 years with COVID-19, enrolled during active disease. Sequenced material: peripheral blood. CDR3 amino acids: CASSQTGGALGTEAFF. The CDR3 DNA follows: TGTGCCAGCAGCCAGACAGGGGGTGCCCTGGGCACTGAAGCTTTCTTT. Full variable domain (rest looked up from reference TRBV7-3 and TRBJ1-1): GAGVSQTPSNKVTEKGKYVELRCDPISGHTALYWYRQSLGQGPEFLIYFQGTGAADDSGLPNDRFFAVRPEGSVSTLKIQRTERGDSAVYLCASSQTGGALGTEAFFGQGTRLTVV.